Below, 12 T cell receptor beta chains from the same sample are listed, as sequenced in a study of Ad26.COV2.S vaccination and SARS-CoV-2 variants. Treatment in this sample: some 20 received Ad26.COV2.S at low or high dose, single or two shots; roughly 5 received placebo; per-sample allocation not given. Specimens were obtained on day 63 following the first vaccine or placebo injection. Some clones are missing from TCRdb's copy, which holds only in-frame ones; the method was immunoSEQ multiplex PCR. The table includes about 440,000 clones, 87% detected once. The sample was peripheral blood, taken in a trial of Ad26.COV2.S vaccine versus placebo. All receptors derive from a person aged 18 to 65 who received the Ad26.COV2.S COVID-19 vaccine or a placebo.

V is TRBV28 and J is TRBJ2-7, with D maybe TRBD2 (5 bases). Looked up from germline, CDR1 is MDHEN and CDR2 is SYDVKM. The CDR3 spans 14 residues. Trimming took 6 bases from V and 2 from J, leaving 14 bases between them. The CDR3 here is CASSLLGMTYEQYF. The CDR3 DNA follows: TGTGCCAGCAGCCTACTAGGGATGACCTACGAGCAGTACTTC. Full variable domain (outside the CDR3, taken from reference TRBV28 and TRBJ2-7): DVKVTQSSRYLVKRTGEKVFLECVQDMDHENMFWYRQDPGLGLRLIYFSYDVKMKEKGDIPEGYSVSREKKERFSLILESASTNQTSMYLCASSLLGMTYEQYFGPGTRLTVT.

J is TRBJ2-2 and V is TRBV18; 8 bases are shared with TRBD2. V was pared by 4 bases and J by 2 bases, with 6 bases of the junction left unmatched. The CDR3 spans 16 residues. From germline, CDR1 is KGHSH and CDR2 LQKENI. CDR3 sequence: CASSRVSGSNTGELFF. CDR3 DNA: TGTGCCAGCTCACGAGTGAGCGGGAGCAACACCGGGGAGCTGTTTTTT.

Here the CDR3 DNA reads TGCGCCAGCAGCTTGGTTCCAACCTATGGCTACACCTTC. Translating it yields CASSLVPTYGYTF. The gene calls are TRBV5-1 and TRBJ1-2; D not certain. V dropped 0 bases and J dropped 4 bases, with 7 bases sitting between them. The CDR3 extends over 13 amino acids. The germline gives CDR1 SGHRS, CDR2 YFSETQ.

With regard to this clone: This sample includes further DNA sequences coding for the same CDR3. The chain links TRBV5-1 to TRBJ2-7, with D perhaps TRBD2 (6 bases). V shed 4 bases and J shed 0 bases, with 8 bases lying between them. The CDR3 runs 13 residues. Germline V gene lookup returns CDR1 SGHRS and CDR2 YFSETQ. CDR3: CASSLEGSYEQYF. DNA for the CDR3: TGCGCCAGCAGCCTGGAGGGCTCCTACGAGCAGTACTTC. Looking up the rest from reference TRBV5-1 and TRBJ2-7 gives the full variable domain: KAGVTQTPRYLIKTRGQQVTLSCSPISGHRSVSWYQQTPGQGLQFLFEYFSETQRNKGNFPGRFSGRQFSNSRSEMNVSTLELGDSALYLCASSLEGSYEQYFGPGTRLTVT.

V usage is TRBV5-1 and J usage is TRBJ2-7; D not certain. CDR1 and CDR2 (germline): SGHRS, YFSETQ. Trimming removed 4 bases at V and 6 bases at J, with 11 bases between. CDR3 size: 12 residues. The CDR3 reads CASSILGGEQYF. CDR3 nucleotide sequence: TGCGCCAGCAGCATCCTAGGCGGCGAGCAGTACTTC.

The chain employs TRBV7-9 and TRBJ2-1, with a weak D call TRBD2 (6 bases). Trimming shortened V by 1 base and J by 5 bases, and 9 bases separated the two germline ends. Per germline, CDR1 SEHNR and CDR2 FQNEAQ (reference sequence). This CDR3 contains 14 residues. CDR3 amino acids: CASSLGGIDNEQFF. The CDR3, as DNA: TGTGCCAGCAGCTTAGGCGGGATCGACAATGAGCAGTTCTTC.

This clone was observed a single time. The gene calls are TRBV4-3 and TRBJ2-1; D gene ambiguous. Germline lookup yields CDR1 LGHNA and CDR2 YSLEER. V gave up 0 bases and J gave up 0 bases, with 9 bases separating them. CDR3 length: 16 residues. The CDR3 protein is CASSQDLESSYNEQFF. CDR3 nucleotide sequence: TGCGCCAGCAGCCAAGATCTTGAGAGCTCCTACAATGAGCAGTTCTTC.

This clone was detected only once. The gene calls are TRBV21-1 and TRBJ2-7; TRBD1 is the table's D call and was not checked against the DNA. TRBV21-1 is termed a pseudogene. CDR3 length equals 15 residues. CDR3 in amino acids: CASSKDGTALLGQYF. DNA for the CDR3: TGTGCCAGCAGCAAAGACGGGACAGCTCTCCTGGGGCAGTACTTC.

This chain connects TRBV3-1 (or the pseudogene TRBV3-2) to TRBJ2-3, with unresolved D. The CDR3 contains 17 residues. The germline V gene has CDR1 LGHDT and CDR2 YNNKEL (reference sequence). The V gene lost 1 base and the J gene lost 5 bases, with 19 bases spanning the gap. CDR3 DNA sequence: TGTGCCAGCAGCCAAGTGATGGTCCCGGATAAGAAAGATACGCAGTATTTT. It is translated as CASSQVMVPDKKDTQYF.

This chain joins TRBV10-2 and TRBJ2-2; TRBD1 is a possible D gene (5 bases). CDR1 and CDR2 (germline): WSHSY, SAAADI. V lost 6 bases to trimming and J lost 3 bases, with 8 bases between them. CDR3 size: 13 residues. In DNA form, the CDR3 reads TGCGCCAGCAGGGACACAGACACCGGGGAGCTGTTTTTT. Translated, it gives CASRDTDTGELFF.

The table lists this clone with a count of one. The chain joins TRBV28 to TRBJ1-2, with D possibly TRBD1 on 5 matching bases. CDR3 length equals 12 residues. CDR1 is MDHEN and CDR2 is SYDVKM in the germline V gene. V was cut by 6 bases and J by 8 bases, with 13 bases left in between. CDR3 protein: CASRGGILGYTF. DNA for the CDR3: TGTGCCAGCAGGGGGGGGATTCTCGGCTACACCTTC.

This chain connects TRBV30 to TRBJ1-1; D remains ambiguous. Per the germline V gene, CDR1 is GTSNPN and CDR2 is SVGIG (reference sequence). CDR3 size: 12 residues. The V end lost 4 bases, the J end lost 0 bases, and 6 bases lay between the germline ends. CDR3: CAWTRLNTEAFF. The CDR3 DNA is TGTGCCTGGACGCGCCTGAACACTGAAGCTTTCTTT.